This TCR beta chain was profiled in a study of T cell responses to AZD1222 COVID-19 vaccine. Overall study results and limits: Along spike, vaccine-associated CD4 TCRs were found throughout, with dominance at 160-218 and 743-854. Two AZD1222 doses significantly raised spike-specific TCR breadth and depth over controls. Repertoire samples came only from after the peak T cell response. Reportedly, nearly half of unique spike TCRs recognized epitopes outside B.1.351/B.1.1.7 mutations.

J gave up 4 bases and V 3 bases, and 4 bases lay outside the gene matches. The CDR3 loop spans 14 amino acids. CDR1 KGHSH and CDR2 LQKENI come from the germline V gene. Clones were sequenced by immunoSEQ multiplex PCR, and TCRdb holds only the in-frame ones, with some missing. In the table there are fewer than 100,000 clones, roughly 90% of which are singletons. About this clone: Antigen: not known.

This clonotype originated in an adult who received the AZD1222 COVID-19 vaccine. The chain carries TRBV18 and TRBJ1-2; 8 nucleotides agree with TRBD1. This sample comprised peripheral blood, obtained 28 days after the second AZD1222 dose. CDR3 nucleotide sequence: TGTGCCAGCTCACCCGGGGACAGGCCCTATGGCTACACCTTC. Residues: CASSPGDRPYGYTF.